Included here is one T cell receptor beta chain sequence, with context. The target antigen is unknown. CDR1 is LGHNA, CDR2 YSLEER, per germline. Trimming removed 4 bases from V and 6 bases from J, with 18 bases in between. The CDR3 spans 16 residues. The entry originates in a study of cytomegalovirus exposure and HLA in healthy donors. Points from the study as a whole: Researchers catalogued roughly 150 TCR beta chains as cytomegalovirus-associated. Later genetic work tied a missense DCLRE1C variant to beta-chain V and J trimming. Evidence from a later analysis indicated that most CMV-associated TCR beta chains looked HLA-restricted. Data from an earlier analysis indicated that most TCR beta V segments were productive either about 87% or about 30% of the time.

13 Jbeta primers and 60 Vbeta primers were used for the PCR. Some clones are missing from TCRdb's copy, which holds only in-frame ones; the method was immunoSEQ multiplex PCR. The repertoire holds about 190,000 clones, with 65% to 80% as singletons. The source material was PBMCs. The rearrangement uses TRBV4-3 and TRBJ2-2; D possibly corresponds to TRBD2 (8 bases). The clonotype was recovered from a man between 25 and 39 years old in good health and CMV-seropositive. This CDR3 is CASSRRGRGEAGELFF. The CDR3 region has the DNA TGCGCCAGCAGCCGAAGGGGGCGGGGGGAGGCCGGGGAGCTGTTTTTT.